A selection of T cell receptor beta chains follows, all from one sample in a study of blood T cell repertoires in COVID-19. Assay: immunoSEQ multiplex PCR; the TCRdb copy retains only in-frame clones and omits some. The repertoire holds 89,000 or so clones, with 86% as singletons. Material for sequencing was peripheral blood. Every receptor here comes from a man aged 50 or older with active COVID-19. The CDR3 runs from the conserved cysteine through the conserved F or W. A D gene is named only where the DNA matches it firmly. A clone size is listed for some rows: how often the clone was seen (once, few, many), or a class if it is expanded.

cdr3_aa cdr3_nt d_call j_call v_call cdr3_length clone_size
CASSKDRRTDTQYF TGTGCCAGCAGTAAGGACAGGCGCACAGATACGCAGTATTTT TRBD1 TRBJ2-3 TRBV6-2/TRBV6-3 14 .
CASGLESNSGLPREQYF TGTGCTAGTGGTTTAGAGTCTAATTCGGGGTTACCGAGGGAGCAGTACTTC . TRBJ2-7 TRBV12-5 17 few
CASTDRGRVSNQPQHF TGTGCCAGCACAGACAGGGGAAGGGTAAGCAATCAGCCCCAGCATTTT TRBD1 TRBJ1-5 TRBV28 16 .
CASSQDSGTVSNEQFF TGTGCCAGCAGCCAGGACTCCGGGACAGTTTCCAATGAGCAGTTCTTC TRBD1 TRBJ2-1 TRBV3-1/TRBV3-2 16 .
CASSLTGQGYEQYF TGTGCCAGCAGTTTAACAGGGCAGGGCTACGAGCAGTACTTC . TRBJ2-7 TRBV28 14 .
CASSYRALNTEAFF TGCGCCAGCAGCTACAGGGCGCTTAACACTGAAGCTTTCTTT . TRBJ1-1 TRBV5-1 14 .
CASSQGRLAGGPSTDTQYF TGTGCCAGCAGCCAAGGGCGGCTAGCGGGGGGGCCAAGCACAGATACGCAGTATTTT TRBD2 TRBJ2-3 TRBV7-3 19 .
CASSVAQGVGEQYF TGTGCCAGCAGCGTAGCACAGGGAGTAGGCGAGCAGTACTTC . TRBJ2-7 TRBV9 14 .
CATSWSLAGGQETQYF TGTGCCACCAGTTGGAGTCTAGCGGGGGGCCAAGAGACCCAGTACTTC TRBD2 TRBJ2-5 TRBV24-1 16 .
CASSPPSGDRGSTEAFF TGCGCCAGCAGCCCCCCATCGGGGGACAGGGGGTCCACTGAAGCTTTCTTT TRBD1 TRBJ1-1 TRBV5-1 17 .
CASSVTGMNTEAFF TGTGCCAGCAGCGTGACAGGGATGAACACTGAAGCTTTCTTT TRBD1 TRBJ1-1 TRBV9 14 once
CASSSAGQMNTGELFF TGTGCCAGCAGTTCCGCGGGACAGATGAACACCGGGGAGCTGTTTTTT . TRBJ2-2 TRBV6-2/TRBV6-3 16 .
CASSQNAWTGAAYEQYF TGCGCCAGCAGCCAGAATGCATGGACAGGGGCGGCCTACGAGCAGTACTTC TRBD1 TRBJ2-7 TRBV4-3 17 .
CASSETGYWALSGNTIYF TGTGCCAGCAGTGAAACAGGGTACTGGGCCCTCTCTGGAAACACCATATATTTT . TRBJ1-3 TRBV2 18 .
CASSLSRGHDVPNEKLFF TGTGCCAGCAGTTTATCGAGGGGACATGATGTTCCTAATGAAAAACTGTTTTTT . TRBJ1-4 TRBV27 18 .
CATSDTGVIGYTF TGTGCCACCAGTGATACAGGGGTCATTGGCTACACCTTC TRBD1 TRBJ1-2 TRBV24-1 13 .
CASNLAGGPNTQYF TGTGCCAGCAACCTAGCGGGAGGGCCAAATACGCAGTATTTT TRBD2 TRBJ2-3 TRBV6-5 14 .
CASSQTTGIAEAFF TGTGCCAGCAGCCAAACGACAGGGATCGCTGAAGCTTTCTTT TRBD1 TRBJ1-1 TRBV7-9 14 .